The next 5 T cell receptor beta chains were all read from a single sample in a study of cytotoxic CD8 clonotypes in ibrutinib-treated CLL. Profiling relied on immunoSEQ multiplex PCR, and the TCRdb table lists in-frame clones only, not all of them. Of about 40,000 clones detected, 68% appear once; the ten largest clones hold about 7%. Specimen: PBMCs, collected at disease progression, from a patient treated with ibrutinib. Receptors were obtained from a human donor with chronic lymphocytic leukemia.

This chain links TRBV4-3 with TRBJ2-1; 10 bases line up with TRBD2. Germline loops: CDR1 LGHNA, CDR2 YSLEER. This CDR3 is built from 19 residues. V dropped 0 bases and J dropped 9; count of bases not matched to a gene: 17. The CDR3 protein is CASSQDGGRSGRAPIEQFF. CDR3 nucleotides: TGCGCCAGCAGCCAAGACGGGGGGCGAAGCGGGAGGGCCCCAATTGAGCAGTTCTTC.

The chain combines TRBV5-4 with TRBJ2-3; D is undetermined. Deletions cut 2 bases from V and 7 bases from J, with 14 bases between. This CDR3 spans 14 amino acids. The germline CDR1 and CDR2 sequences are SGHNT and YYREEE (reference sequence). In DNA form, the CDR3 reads TGTGCCAGCAGCTTCGGCGAAACCGCGTATACGCAGTATTTT. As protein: CASSFGETAYTQYF. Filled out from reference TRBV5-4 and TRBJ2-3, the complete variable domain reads ETGVTQSPTHLIKTRGQQVTLRCSSQSGHNTVSWYQQALGQGPQFIFQYYREEENGRGNFPPRFSGLQFPNYSSELNVNALELDDSALYLCASSFGETAYTQYFGPGTRLTVL.

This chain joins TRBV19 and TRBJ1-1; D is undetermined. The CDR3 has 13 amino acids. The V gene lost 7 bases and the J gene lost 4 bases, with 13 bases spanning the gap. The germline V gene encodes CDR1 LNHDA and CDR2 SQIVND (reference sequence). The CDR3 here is CASITRTGTEAFF. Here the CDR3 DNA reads TGTGCCAGTATTACTAGGACGGGCACTGAAGCTTTCTTT.

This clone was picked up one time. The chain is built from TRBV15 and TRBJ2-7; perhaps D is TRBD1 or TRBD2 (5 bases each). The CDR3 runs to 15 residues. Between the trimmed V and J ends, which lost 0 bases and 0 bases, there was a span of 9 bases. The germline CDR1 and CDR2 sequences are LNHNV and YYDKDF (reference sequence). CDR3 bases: TGTGCCACCAGCAGAGAATGGGGGAGCTCCTACGAGCAGTACTTC. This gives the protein CATSREWGSSYEQYF.

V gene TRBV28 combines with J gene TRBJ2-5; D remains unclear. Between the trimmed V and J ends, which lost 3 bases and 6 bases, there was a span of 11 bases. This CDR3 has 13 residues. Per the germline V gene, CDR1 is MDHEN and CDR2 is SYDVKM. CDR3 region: CASSFVAVKTQYF. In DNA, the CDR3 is TGTGCCAGCAGTTTCGTGGCGGTGAAGACCCAGTACTTC.